Listed here are 24 T cell receptor beta chains from one sample, sequenced in a study of blood T cell repertoires in COVID-19. The method was immunoSEQ multiplex PCR; TCRdb's version includes in-frame clones alone and lacks a portion of them. The table records about 120,000 clones, 70% to 90% of them present only once. The sample was peripheral blood. The source is a human donor in a cohort sampled during active COVID-19.

The chain carries TRBV7-6 and TRBJ2-7; D is possibly TRBD1 (6 bases). The CDR3 is made up of 15 amino acids. The V end was cut by 4 bases, the J end by 2 bases, with 15 bases between. Germline assignment: CDR1 SGHVS and CDR2 FNYEAQ. The CDR3 here is CASSSLQGLTYEQYF. Written as DNA, the CDR3 is TGTGCCAGCAGCTCACTACAGGGCTTAACCTACGAGCAGTACTTC.

The gene calls are TRBV4-3 and TRBJ2-7; a weak D match, TRBD2 (5 bases). The CDR3 runs to 13 residues. Germline CDR1 is LGHNA and CDR2 is YSLEER. V lost 4 bases and J lost 7, with 14 bases in between. The CDR3 region is CASSPLAGREQYF. CDR3 sequence (DNA): TGCGCCAGCAGCCCCCTCGCGGGTCGGGAGCAGTACTTC.

The J gene is TRBJ1-2, the V gene TRBV9; D perhaps matches TRBD1 (5 bases). Germline V gene data show CDR1 as SGDLS and CDR2 as YYNGEE. CDR3 size: 13 residues. The germline V and J ends were trimmed by 4 bases and 8 bases, with 15 bases remaining between them. The CDR3 region has the DNA TGTGCCAGCAGCACGGGGGGATACAAAGGCTACACCTTC. Its protein product is CASSTGGYKGYTF. The full variable domain, rest sourced from reference TRBV9 and TRBJ1-2, is DSGVTQTPKHLITATGQRVTLRCSPRSGDLSVYWYQQSLDQGLQFLIQYYNGEERAKGNILERFSAQQFPDLHSELNLSSLELGDSALYFCASSTGGYKGYTFGSGTRLTVV.

The chain uses TRBV30 and TRBJ2-1, with 7 bases identical to TRBD2. The CDR3 has 14 residues. Germline CDR1 reads GTSNPN; CDR2 reads SVGIG (reference sequence). The trim removed 2 bases at V and 8 bases at J, leaving 9 bases unmatched. In DNA, the CDR3 is TGTGCCTGGAGTAGAACGGGGGGATCGTATGAGCAGTTCTTC. It encodes CAWSRTGGSYEQFF.

This clone has just one count. The chain uses TRBV5-1 and TRBJ1-2; tentatively, D is TRBD1 (6 bases). From germline, CDR1 is SGHRS and CDR2 YFSETQ. The CDR3 is made up of 15 amino acids. The V end lost 4 bases, the J end lost 3 bases, and 16 bases lay between the germline ends. CDR3 in amino acids: CASSPLGGADYGYTF. CDR3 nucleotides: TGCGCCAGCAGCCCGTTGGGGGGGGCGGACTATGGCTACACCTTC.

This clone was counted a single time. V gene TRBV6-2 or TRBV6-3 combines with J gene TRBJ1-4; D unclear. Germline V gene sequence: CDR1 MNHEY, CDR2 SVGEGT. This CDR3 is 14 amino acids long. With 3 bases removed from V and 4 bases from J, the gap between germline ends came to 9 bases. Here the CDR3 DNA reads TGTGCCAGCAGTTATTCGCAGATTAATGAAAAACTGTTTTTT. Translation gives CASSYSQINEKLFF.

This chain joins TRBV6-2 or TRBV6-3 and TRBJ2-4; D may be TRBD2 (7 bases). The CDR3 runs 20 residues. Germline loops: CDR1 MNHEY, CDR2 SVGEGT. V was pared by 2 bases and J by 0 bases, with 23 bases between. This CDR3 reads CASSYRPGGLVGGAKNIQYF. The CDR3 DNA sequence: TGTGCCAGCAGTTACAGGCCGGGGGGCCTGGTTGGAGGAGCCAAAAACATTCAGTACTTC.

The chain has TRBV9 and TRBJ2-1; TRBD2 is a possible D gene (5 bases). From germline, CDR1 is SGDLS and CDR2 YYNGEE. V was trimmed by 6 bases and J by 0 bases, leaving 13 bases between them. CDR3 size: 15 residues. The CDR3 sequence is CASTQGAASYNEQFF. In DNA, the CDR3 is TGTGCCAGCACCCAAGGAGCGGCCTCCTACAATGAGCAGTTCTTC. Supplemented by reference TRBV9 and TRBJ2-1, the full variable domain reads DSGVTQTPKHLITATGQRVTLRCSPRSGDLSVYWYQQSLDQGLQFLIQYYNGEERAKGNILERFSAQQFPDLHSELNLSSLELGDSALYFCASTQGAASYNEQFFGPGTRLTVL.

The rearrangement uses TRBV5-6 and TRBJ2-7; 8 bases fit TRBD1. V gave up 4 bases and J gave up 5 bases; unmatched junction bases: 8. This CDR3 is 14 amino acids long. CDR1 is SGHDT and CDR2 is YYEEEE in the germline V gene. CDR3 region: CASSLTGQGNEQYF. CDR3 DNA sequence: TGTGCCAGCAGCCTTACAGGACAGGGCAACGAGCAGTACTTC.

The rearrangement uses TRBV7-3 and TRBJ1-2; 7 nucleotides agree with TRBD1. CDR3 length: 17 amino acids. Germline loops: CDR1 SGHTA, CDR2 FQGTGA. Unmatched junction bases numbered 11, after V lost 0 bases and J lost 4 bases. The CDR3 here is CASSLTGAEGDSYGYTF. The DNA for the CDR3 is TGTGCCAGCAGCTTAACCGGGGCGGAGGGGGACAGCTATGGCTACACCTTC.

The chain is built from TRBV27 and TRBJ1-1; 9 bases are a match to TRBD1. This CDR3 spans 15 amino acids. V lost 8 bases and J lost 1; bases outside the gene matches: 8. Germline V CDR1 and CDR2: MNHEY, SMNVEV (reference sequence). In DNA, the CDR3 is TGTGCCAGCTATTTCGGACAGGGGACGAACACTGAAGCTTTCTTT. Translation gives CASYFGQGTNTEAFF.

The chain joins TRBV5-1 to TRBJ1-2, with TRBD1 matching 10 bases. The V segment lost 2 bases and the J segment 6 bases; nucleotides outside the gene matches: 1. The germline V gene encodes CDR1 SGHRS and CDR2 YFSETQ. The CDR3 has 13 residues. CDR3 coding DNA: TGCGCCAGCAGCTTCGGGACAGGGGATGGCTACACCTTC. This codes for CASSFGTGDGYTF.

The genes are TRBV27 and TRBJ2-1; D perhaps matches TRBD1 (5 bases). The ends were cut back, 6 bases at V and 5 bases at J, with 8 bases in the middle. CDR3 size: 12 residues. Germline values: CDR1 MNHEY, CDR2 SMNVEV (reference sequence). The CDR3 region is CASRLTDNEQFF. The CDR3 nucleotides read TGTGCCAGCAGATTGACAGACAATGAGCAGTTCTTC.

Here the CDR3 reads CASSIFKGDQPQHF. In DNA, the CDR3 is TGTGCCAGTAGTATCTTTAAAGGGGATCAGCCCCAGCATTTT. This chain joins TRBV19 and TRBJ1-5; perhaps TRBD1 as D (5 bases). CDR3 length: 14 residues. V gave up 3 bases and J gave up 5 bases, with 11 bases separating them. Germline-derived CDR1 and CDR2 are LNHDA and SQIVND (reference sequence).

The chain has TRBV7-3 and TRBJ2-1, with 15 bases aligning to TRBD2. With V trimmed by 5 bases and J by 5 bases, 7 bases remained unmatched. The CDR3 extends over 17 amino acids. Per the germline V gene, CDR1 is SGHTA and CDR2 is FQGTGA. This chain's CDR3 is CASSTGLAGGNHNEQFF. The CDR3 DNA reads as TGTGCCAGCAGCACCGGACTAGCGGGAGGGAATCACAATGAGCAGTTCTTC. The complete variable domain, with remaining parts taken from reference TRBV7-3 and TRBJ2-1, reads GAGVSQTPSNKVTEKGKYVELRCDPISGHTALYWYRQSLGQGPEFLIYFQGTGAADDSGLPNDRFFAVRPEGSVSTLKIQRTERGDSAVYLCASSTGLAGGNHNEQFFGPGTRLTVL.

The chain has TRBV19 and TRBJ2-3; a weak D match, TRBD1 (6 bases). The CDR3 runs 16 residues. V shed 6 bases and J shed 0 bases, with 16 bases lying between them. Germline V gene lookup returns CDR1 LNHDA and CDR2 SQIVND (reference sequence). CDR3 coding DNA: TGTGCCAGTAGCCAGACTACAGGGTCTAGCACAGATACGCAGTATTTT. Amino acids: CASSQTTGSSTDTQYF.

The V call is TRBV6-5, the J call TRBJ1-5; D possibly corresponds to TRBD1 (6 bases). The CDR3 length is 15 residues. Germline values: CDR1 MNHEY, CDR2 SVGAGI. With 6 bases removed from V and 0 bases from J, the gap between germline ends came to 12 bases. The CDR3 nucleotides read TGTGCCAGCAGCCGGGACAAGGGTAGCAATCAGCCCCAGCATTTT. It encodes CASSRDKGSNQPQHF.

This sequence joins TRBV2 and TRBJ1-1; the match to TRBD1 covers 7 bases. Germline V gene sequence: CDR1 SNHLY, CDR2 FYNNEI. V lost 6 bases, J lost 2 bases, and 12 bases stayed unmatched. The CDR3 is made up of 16 amino acids. CDR3 sequence reads: CASRTLPGTANTEAFF. The CDR3 region has the DNA TGTGCCAGCAGGACCCTTCCCGGGACAGCTAACACTGAAGCTTTCTTT.

This clone was detected only a few times. J is TRBJ2-5 and V is TRBV21-1; the table names TRBD1, a call not compared with the DNA. TRBV21-1 corresponds to a pseudogene. CDR3 size: 15 residues. CDR3 region: CASSASSGYCETQYF. The CDR3 coding sequence is TGTGCCAGCAGCGCCTCTTCAGGGTATTGCGAGACCCAGTACTTC.

The rearrangement joins TRBV4-2 to TRBJ2-3; a possible D gene is TRBD1 (5 bases). Trimming removed 0 bases at V and 2 bases at J, with 9 bases between. This CDR3 spans 15 amino acids. CDR1 is LGHNA and CDR2 is YNFKEQ in the germline V gene. The CDR3 spells CASSQDGAITDTQYF. CDR3 DNA: TGTGCCAGCAGCCAAGATGGGGCTATCACAGATACGCAGTATTTT.

V is TRBV7-3 and J is TRBJ2-1, with D maybe TRBD2 (5 bases). CDR1 SGHTA and CDR2 FQGTGA come from the germline V gene. V lost 4 bases and J 9 bases, leaving 13 bases between the germline ends. CDR3 size: 13 residues. Here the CDR3 DNA reads TGTGCCAGCAGCTCTGCTGCCCGGGGTGAGCAGTTCTTC. It codes for CASSSAARGEQFF.

The chain recombines TRBV28 with TRBJ1-6, with D tentatively TRBD1 (5 bases). Germline CDR1 reads MDHEN; CDR2 reads SYDVKM. V lost 8 bases, J lost 7 bases, and 12 bases lay in between. The length of the CDR3 is 13 residues. The CDR3 sequence is CASRQLWNSPLHF. The DNA for the CDR3 is TGTGCCAGCCGACAGTTGTGGAATTCACCCCTCCACTTT.

The rearrangement joins TRBV6-2 or TRBV6-3 to TRBJ2-5, with TRBD2 matching over 8 bases. The junction had 10 bases not matched to a gene; V was cut back by 2 bases and J by 2 bases. The CDR3 consists of 17 residues. Germline CDR1 and CDR2: MNHEY and SVGEGT. Here the CDR3 DNA reads TGTGCCAGCAGTTACCCCCTCGAGCGGGGGCGACAAGAGACCCAGTACTTC. Translated, it gives CASSYPLERGRQETQYF.

This chain links TRBV5-6 with TRBJ1-1; no clear D gene. The CDR3 sequence is 14 residues long. The ends were cut back, 1 base at V and 0 bases at J, with 7 bases in the middle. Germline CDR1 is SGHDT and CDR2 is YYEEEE. CDR3 sequence reads: CASSLTSMNTEAFF. For the CDR3, the DNA is TGTGCCAGCAGCTTGACATCCATGAACACTGAAGCTTTCTTT.